This TCR beta chain comes out of a study of blood T cell repertoires in COVID-19. On the study more broadly: Sites in the United States, Italy and Spain provided acute and convalescent COVID-19 samples. Nucleic acid was either cDNA or gDNA, and it came from T cells, B-cell-depleted T cells, or PBMCs.

In the source study's methods: Amplification of reference gene primers was used by the study to estimate nucleated cell counts. TCRdb's table, derived via immunoSEQ multiplex PCR, lists solely in-frame clones and lacks some. Clone size and the V and J calls come from that table; the DNA yielded D and trimming. The table has over 200,000 clones, about 89% seen once. Unmatched junction bases numbered 15, after V lost 2 bases and J lost 0 bases. Germline CDR1 and CDR2: SGHTS and YDEGEE. CDR3 length: 20 amino acids. The rearrangement uses TRBV5-8 and TRBJ2-3; 10 bases are a match to TRBD2. The sequenced sample was peripheral blood. This TCR was recovered from a man aged 55-75 years who had recovered from COVID-19. The CDR3 loop is CASSFARRRSGGASTDTQYF. In DNA, the CDR3 is TGTGCCAGCAGCTTTGCCCGGAGGAGAAGCGGGGGGGCTAGCACAGATACGCAGTATTTT.